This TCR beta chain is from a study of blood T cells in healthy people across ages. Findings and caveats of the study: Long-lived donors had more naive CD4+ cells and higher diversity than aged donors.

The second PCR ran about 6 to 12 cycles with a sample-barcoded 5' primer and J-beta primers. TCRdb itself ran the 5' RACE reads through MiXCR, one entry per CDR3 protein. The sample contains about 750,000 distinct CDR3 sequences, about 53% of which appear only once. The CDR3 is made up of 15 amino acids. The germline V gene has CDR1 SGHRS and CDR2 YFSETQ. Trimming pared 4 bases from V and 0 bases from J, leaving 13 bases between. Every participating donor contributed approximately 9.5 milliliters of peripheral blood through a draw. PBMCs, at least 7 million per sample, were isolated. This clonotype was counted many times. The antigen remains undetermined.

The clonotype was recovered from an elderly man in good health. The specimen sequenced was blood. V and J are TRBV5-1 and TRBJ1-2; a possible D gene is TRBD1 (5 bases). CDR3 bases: TGCGCCAGCAGCATCGGGACGGCTACTAACTATGGCTACACCTTC. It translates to CASSIGTATNYGYTF.